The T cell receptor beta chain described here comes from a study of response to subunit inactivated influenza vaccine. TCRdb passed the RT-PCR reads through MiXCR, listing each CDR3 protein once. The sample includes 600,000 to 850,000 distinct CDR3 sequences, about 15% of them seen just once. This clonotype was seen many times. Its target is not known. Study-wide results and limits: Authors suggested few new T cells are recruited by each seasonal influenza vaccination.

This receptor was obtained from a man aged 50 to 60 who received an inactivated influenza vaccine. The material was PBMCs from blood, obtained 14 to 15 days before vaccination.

CDR3 in DNA: TGCGCCAGCAGCTCGGGACAGGGGGGCTACGAGCAGTACTTC. Its translation is CASSSGQGGYEQYF. The V and J genes are TRBV5-1 and TRBJ2-7; TRBD1 agrees at 11 bases. The J segment lost 3 bases and the V segment lost 3 bases, leaving 2 bases of the junction unmatched. The germline CDR1 and CDR2 sequences are SGHRS and YFSETQ. The CDR3 loop spans 14 amino acids.